This T cell receptor beta chain is drawn from a study of beta chain features in type 1 diabetes. The CDR3 contains 16 residues. In germline, CDR1 is SGHTA, CDR2 FQGNSA. Trimming pared 4 bases from V and 1 base from J, leaving 15 bases between. This clone was detected a few times. The target antigen is unknown. The authors reverse transcribed all of the isolated RNA, so sequencing captured expressed TCRB transcripts. Mean read depth for naive, central memory and regulatory T cell samples was a few million reads. Data came from immunoSEQ multiplex PCR; TCRdb stores just in-frame clones and leaves some out. The sample holds fewer than 450,000 clones, about 13% seen once. Broader study findings: Compared with healthy donors, patients appeared to share more similar naive, central memory and regulatory TCRB repertoires. A moderate, significant TCRB CDR3 shortening appeared in type 1 diabetes across four CD4+ subsets.

The material sequenced was naive CD4+ T cells from blood. V and J are TRBV7-2 and TRBJ2-3; D call uncertain. The receptor was isolated from a woman younger than 35 with type 1 diabetes. For the CDR3, the DNA is TGTGCCAGCAGCTGGCGCCCCATAGCAGGCACAGATACGCAGTATTTT. Translation: CASSWRPIAGTDTQYF.